These T cell receptor beta chains were read from a single sample in a study of blood T cells in healthy people across ages. TCRdb reprocessed the 5' RACE reads with MiXCR, giving one entry per CDR3 protein. The data show 800,000 or so distinct CDR3 sequences, with about 25% seen just once and more than 3% held by the top ten. These same data were also listed under a study on T cells of mothers and their children.

The sequencing sample was made of blood. These receptors all stem from a boy younger than 18 in good health. Each CDR3 is given without its conserved first and last residue.

cdr3_aa,v_call,j_call
ATSSRLAGGSYEQY,TRBV15,TRBJ2-7
ASREGNEQF,TRBV6-1,TRBJ2-1
SVGQGGPDTQY,TRBV29-1,TRBJ2-3
SARDPRGRTYEQY,TRBV20-1,TRBJ2-7
SATGTRNREQY,TRBV20-1,NA
ASSEGLAGGLNEQF,TRBV7-6,TRBJ2-1
ASSQPTGAQETQY,TRBV3-1,TRBJ2-5
ASSSTVGDPYGQY,TRBV7-2,TRBJ2-7
ASSPPLGNSYEQY,TRBV4-2,TRBJ2-7
ASSALLAGGPPDTQY,TRBV9,TRBJ2-3
ASRLAGVIQETQY,TRBV2,TRBJ2-5
ASSRGPPLYGYT,TRBV4-3,TRBJ1-2
ASSYSVPGYSNQPQH,TRBV12-3/TRBV12-4,TRBJ1-5
ASRGGHTLNTEAF,TRBV6-6,TRBJ1-1
ASSVGAGPTETQY,TRBV9,TRBJ2-5
ASSLTETDIQY,TRBV5-1,TRBJ2-4
ASSLQGSGIYNEQF,TRBV7-3,TRBJ2-1
ASSQGGDNSGANVLT,TRBV4-3,TRBJ2-6
ASSPQDYGYT,TRBV7-9,TRBJ1-2
ASSLVLHEKLF,TRBV7-9,TRBJ1-4
ATSTSIGGGPADTQY,TRBV15,TRBJ2-3
ASSGDRAYEQY,TRBV28,TRBJ2-7
ASSLDRTGGMSSAKNIQY,TRBV11-2,TRBJ2-4
AISEGSGFAGANVLT,TRBV10-3,TRBJ2-6
ATSLDINYGYT,TRBV15,TRBJ1-2
ASRDALRTDTQY,TRBV28,TRBJ2-3
ASSNRARSYNEQF,TRBV18,TRBJ2-1
ASSLDGTPHEKLF,TRBV5-1,TRBJ1-4
ASSSGAGYEQY,TRBV11-2,TRBJ2-7
ATSDFLGSGTAGETQY,TRBV24-1,TRBJ2-5
ARIGNTEAF,TRBV6-2/TRBV6-3,TRBJ1-1
SVPGQSSYEQY,TRBV29-1,TRBJ2-7
ASSNRRQGVDQETQY,TRBV21-1,TRBJ2-5
ASSFGGQGTGELF,TRBV12-3/TRBV12-4,TRBJ2-2
ASSRLGPGDEQF,TRBV5-1,TRBJ2-1
ASSFTGTPGTEAF,TRBV6-5,TRBJ1-1
ASNAGQGFGTLH,TRBV27,TRBJ1-6
AISDGGNIQY,TRBV10-3,TRBJ2-4
ASSQASGPTNEKLF,TRBV4-3,TRBJ1-4
SVGKRSQSYEQY,TRBV29-1,TRBJ2-7